The rows below give T cell receptor beta chains drawn from one sample of a study of T cell repertoires in cytomegalovirus infection. TCRdb fed the reads into MiXCR, producing one record per CDR3 protein. Found here are about 160,000 distinct CDR3 sequences, 15% to 20% of them singletons; the top ten hold about 19%. The sequenced material came from CD8+ T cells from PBMCs. The receptors were sampled from a human donor in good health (CMV status not recorded). Some clones in this sample may be carry-over from other donors' samples. Each CDR3 is given with its conserved first and last residue. D genes are given only for firm matches. Some rows have no size entry. The others give once, few or many, or a class for an expanded clone.

V,D,J,size,CDR3,DNA
TRBV4-2,.,TRBJ2-3,.,CASSHRSMEPTDTQYF,TGTGCCAGCAGCCATAGAAGTATGGAACCGACAGATACGCAGTATTTT
TRBV7-6,.,TRBJ2-7,.,CASSLLAESSYEQYF,TGTGCCAGCAGCTTATTGGCGGAGAGTTCCTACGAGCAGTACTTC
TRBV6-2/TRBV6-3,.,TRBJ2-4,few,CASSYSGGLRNIQYF,TGTGCCAGCAGTTACTCAGGGGGGTTGAGGAACATTCAGTACTTC
TRBV6-5,.,TRBJ1-6,.,CASSYGSGANSPLHF,TGTGCCAGCAGTTACGGGTCGGGGGCAAATTCACCCCTCCACTTT
TRBV19,.,TRBJ1-5,.,CASSIDRFKGGKTNQPQHF,TGTGCCAGTAGTATAGATCGCTTTAAGGGCGGAAAAACCAATCAGCCCCAGCATTTT
TRBV14,TRBD1,TRBJ1-2,few,CASSHSTGWGYGYTF,TGTGCCAGCAGCCACTCGACAGGGTGGGGTTATGGCTACACCTTC
TRBV7-8,TRBD1,TRBJ1-4,.,CASSQFDREGEKLFF,TGTGCCAGCAGCCAATTCGACAGGGAAGGAGAAAAACTGTTTTTT
TRBV11-2,TRBD2,TRBJ2-7,.,CASSRGGRYEQYF,TGTGCCAGCAGCAGGGGCGGGAGGTACGAGCAGTACTTC
TRBV6-2/TRBV6-3,TRBD2,TRBJ2-3,.,CASSYNRLAARADTQYF,TGTGCCAGCAGTTATAACCGACTAGCGGCACGGGCAGATACGCAGTATTTT
TRBV6-6,.,TRBJ1-5,few,CASSYIGQPQHF,TGTGCCAGCAGTTACATCGGTCAGCCCCAGCATTTT
TRBV7-3,.,TRBJ1-1,.,CASSHGTGDEAFF,TGTGCCAGCAGCCACGGGACGGGAGATGAAGCTTTCTTT
TRBV6-5,TRBD2,TRBJ2-7,.,CAGGSSYEQYF,TGTGCCGGCGGGAGCTCCTACGAGCAGTACTTC
TRBV11-2,.,TRBJ2-1,few,CASSLGYSSDEQFF,TGTGCCAGCAGCTTAGGTTATAGCAGCGATGAGCAGTTCTTC
TRBV7-9,.,TRBJ1-1,few,CASTSGLQRGTEAFF,TGTGCCAGCACCTCGGGACTACAAAGGGGCACTGAAGCTTTCTTT
TRBV6-5,.,TRBJ2-1,few,CASSNDADSSYNEQFF,TGTGCCAGCAGTAACGACGCCGACAGCTCCTACAATGAGCAGTTCTTC
TRBV27,TRBD2,TRBJ2-3,once,CASTLGGGGAGTQYF,TGTGCCAGCACCCTGGGAGGCGGGGGGGCCGGTACGCAGTATTTT
TRBV2,.,TRBJ2-7,.,CASSAPDRDLRSYEQYF,TGTGCCAGCAGTGCCCCCGACCGGGACCTAAGGTCCTACGAGCAGTACTTC
TRBV19,TRBD2,TRBJ2-1,.,CASAGTSGSNEQFF,TGTGCCAGTGCCGGGACTAGCGGGAGCAATGAGCAGTTCTTC
TRBV2,TRBD2,TRBJ2-3,.,CASIGLAGDISTDTQYF,TGTGCCAGCATAGGTCTAGCGGGGGACATTAGCACAGATACGCAGTATTTT
TRBV6-2/TRBV6-3,TRBD1,TRBJ1-1,.,CAGEGALTEAFF,TGCGCTGGGGAGGGGGCGCTCACTGAAGCTTTCTTT
TRBV7-2,TRBD2,TRBJ2-7,few,CASSLDREGDEQYF,TGTGCCAGCAGCTTAGATCGGGAGGGCGACGAGCAGTACTTC
TRBV7-3,TRBD2,TRBJ2-1,few,CASSTREATYNEQFF,TGTGCCAGCAGCACCCGGGAGGCTACCTACAATGAGCAGTTCTTC
TRBV12-3/TRBV12-4,.,TRBJ2-2,.,CASSRISNTGELFF,TGTGCCAGCTCCCGGATATCGAACACCGGGGAGCTGTTTTTT
TRBV7-2,.,TRBJ2-1,few,CASSKTRGSSYNEQFF,TGTGCCAGCAGCAAAACCAGGGGAAGCTCCTACAATGAGCAGTTCTTC
TRBV12-3/TRBV12-4,TRBD1,TRBJ2-2,.,CASSFGTGDTGELFF,TGTGCCAGCAGTTTTGGGACAGGGGACACCGGGGAGCTGTTTTTT
TRBV9,TRBD2,TRBJ2-1,few,CASSVAGGPQFF,TGTGCCAGCAGCGTAGCGGGAGGGCCTCAGTTCTTC
TRBV7-9,TRBD1,TRBJ2-7,few,CASSRTGVEQYF,TGTGCCAGCAGCCGGACAGGGGTAGAGCAGTACTTC
TRBV7-8,.,TRBJ2-1,.,CASSNLYNEQFF,TGTGCCAGCAGCAATCTCTACAATGAGCAGTTCTTC
TRBV29-1,TRBD2,TRBJ2-1,.,CSVTTGLAGRNEQFF,TGCAGCGTCACAACCGGGCTAGCGGGACGGAATGAGCAGTTCTTC
TRBV7-2,TRBD2,TRBJ2-5,few,CASSFRLAGGPLSETQYF,TGTGCCAGCAGCTTCCGACTAGCGGGGGGGCCCCTGTCAGAGACCCAGTACTTC
TRBV28,TRBD1,TRBJ2-7,.,CASSLHVGTGGSEQYF,TGTGCCAGCAGTTTACATGTAGGGACAGGGGGCTCCGAGCAGTACTTC
TRBV7-6,TRBD1,TRBJ1-2,few,CASSYRQGRGYTF,TGTGCCAGCAGCTACCGACAGGGTCGAGGCTACACCTTC
TRBV7-6,.,TRBJ2-2,.,CASSRTGQNTGELFF,TGTGCCAGCAGCCGAACAGGACAGAACACCGGGGAGCTGTTTTTT
TRBV7-2,TRBD2,TRBJ2-1,many,CASSPTSGGEPEQFF,TGTGCCAGCAGCCCAACTAGCGGGGGGGAACCGGAGCAGTTCTTC
TRBV7-8,.,TRBJ2-2,.,CASSLGPKNTGELFF,TGTGCCAGCAGCTTAGGGCCTAAGAACACCGGGGAGCTGTTTTTT
TRBV7-2,.,TRBJ1-1,few,CASSLDKGGGTEAFF,TGTGCCAGCAGCTTAGACAAAGGGGGGGGGACTGAAGCTTTCTTT
TRBV7-2,TRBD1,TRBJ2-6,.,CASSDRDRVPSGANVLTF,TGTGCCAGCAGCGACCGGGACAGGGTACCCTCTGGGGCCAACGTCCTGACTTTC
TRBV14,.,TRBJ2-7,.,CASSQGGAYEQYF,TGTGCCAGCAGCCAAGGAGGGGCCTACGAGCAGTACTTC
TRBV20-1,.,TRBJ2-7,.,CSAWTIYEQYF,TGCAGTGCGTGGACCATCTACGAGCAGTACTTC
TRBV19,.,TRBJ2-7,few,CASSIGLLGEQYF,TGTGCCAGTAGTATAGGACTACTAGGAGAGCAGTACTTC
TRBV10-3,.,TRBJ2-7,few,CAISTNGQRAYEQYF,TGTGCCATCAGTACGAACGGACAGCGGGCCTACGAGCAGTACTTC
TRBV28,.,TRBJ2-5,.,CASSPPPTRTETQYF,TGTGCCAGCAGTCCTCCCCCGACTAGGACAGAGACCCAGTACTTC
TRBV6-1,.,TRBJ2-4,.,CASSEARVWDKNIQYF,TGTGCCAGCAGTGAAGCGCGGGTTTGGGACAAAAACATTCAGTACTTC
TRBV7-8,.,TRBJ2-1,.,CASSQTREQFF,TGTGCCAGCAGCCAAACAAGAGAGCAGTTCTTC
TRBV7-9,TRBD1,TRBJ1-2,.,CASVQGAKGYTF,TGTGCCAGCGTACAGGGGGCGAAAGGCTACACCTTC
TRBV7-2,TRBD1,TRBJ1-2,few,CASSFDRGMYGYTF,TGTGCCAGCAGCTTTGACAGGGGAATGTATGGCTACACCTTC
TRBV29-1,.,TRBJ2-6,.,CSVEEGSSGANGLTF,TGCAGCGTTGAAGAGGGGAGCTCTGGGGCCAACGGCCTGACTTTC
TRBV20-1,.,TRBJ2-3,many,CSARASNRRGDTQYF,TGCAGTGCTAGAGCATCTAACCGCCGCGGGGATACGCAGTATTTT
TRBV12-3/TRBV12-4,.,TRBJ1-5,few,CASSLGSWGYSNQPQHF,TGTGCCAGCAGTTTGGGCAGCTGGGGATATAGCAATCAGCCCCAGCATTTT
TRBV28,TRBD2,TRBJ2-7,.,CASSLVLRESYEQYF,TGTGCCAGCAGTTTAGTATTGCGGGAGTCCTACGAGCAGTACTTC
TRBV4-1,TRBD1,TRBJ2-1,few,CASSHKGQGARKEQFF,TGCGCCAGCAGCCATAAGGGACAGGGGGCAAGAAAGGAGCAGTTCTTC
TRBV19,.,TRBJ2-7,.,CASSKRVQVSYEQYF,TGTGCCAGTAGTAAGCGGGTCCAGGTCTCCTACGAGCAGTACTTC
TRBV10-3,.,TRBJ2-7,.,CAISESLAEQYF,TGTGCCATCAGTGAGTCGTTAGCCGAGCAGTACTTC
TRBV6-5,TRBD1,TRBJ2-7,.,CASSTGTGYEQYF,TGTGCCAGCAGTACCGGGACAGGGTACGAGCAGTACTTC
TRBV6-2/TRBV6-3,TRBD2,TRBJ2-7,few,CASSWAGGWNEQYF,TGTGCCAGCAGTTGGGCGGGAGGTTGGAACGAGCAGTACTTC